Listed here are 29 T cell receptor beta chains from one sample, sequenced in a study of cytomegalovirus exposure and HLA in healthy donors. The PCR made use of 60 Vbeta and 13 Jbeta primers. Profiling relied on immunoSEQ multiplex PCR, and the TCRdb table lists in-frame clones only, not all of them. The data show 130,000 or so clones, just over 65% seen once. Sequencing used PBMCs. The receptors were gathered from a woman between 55 and 75 years old in good health and CMV-seronegative.

V is TRBV7-9 and J is TRBJ2-5; D might be TRBD2 (6 bases). This CDR3 has 16 amino acids. CDR1 is SEHNR and CDR2 is FQNEAQ in the germline V gene (reference sequence). V dropped 6 bases and J dropped 5 bases, with 22 bases sitting between them. The CDR3: CASRISGGTDRETQYF. For the CDR3, the DNA is TGTGCCAGCAGGATAAGTGGCGGGACCGATCGGGAGACCCAGTACTTC.

A few counts support this clone. At one end the junction does not follow the germline gene, possibly because of a read error. The rearrangement links TRBV7-9 to TRBJ2-2; 8 nucleotides agree with TRBD1. The CDR3 totals 14 residues. Germline V lookup: CDR1 SEHNR, CDR2 FQNEAQ (reference sequence). CDR3 sequence (DNA): TGTTCCAGCAGCATGGACAGGGTCGCCGGGGAGCTGTTTTTT. Amino acids: CSSSMDRVAGELFF.

This clone was observed a single time. The gene calls are TRBV11-2 and TRBJ2-2; D unclear. CDR3 size: 17 residues. CDR1 SGHAT and CDR2 FQNNGV come from the germline V gene. Trimming shortened V by 1 base and J by 4 bases, and 16 bases separated the two germline ends. The CDR3 region is CASSLGVRISRTGELFF. CDR3 sequence (DNA): TGTGCCAGCAGCTTAGGGGTCAGGATCTCACGCACCGGGGAGCTGTTTTTT.

V gene TRBV29-1 combines with J gene TRBJ2-7, with 7 positions matching TRBD2. The CDR3 is 11 amino acids. The junction had 4 bases not matched to a gene; V was cut back by 7 bases and J by 4 bases. CDR1 is SQVTM, CDR2 ANQGSEA, per germline. As DNA, the CDR3 is TGCAGCGGGGGACTACCGTACGAGCAGTACTTC. Translated, it gives CSGGLPYEQYF.

The chain carries TRBV6-5 and TRBJ2-2, with 7 positions matching TRBD2. The CDR3 spans 15 residues. CDR1 and CDR2 (germline): MNHEY, SVGAGI. Losses at the gene ends were 4 bases for V and 1 base for J; bases not matched to a gene: 3. For the CDR3, the DNA is TGTGCCAGCAGTTTCCAGCGGGAGAACACCGGGGAGCTGTTTTTT. Encoded protein: CASSFQRENTGELFF.

The V and J genes are TRBV6-5 and TRBJ1-6; TRBD1 matches at 7 bases. CDR1 is MNHEY and CDR2 is SVGAGI in the germline V gene. This CDR3 has 14 amino acids. V lost 5 bases, J lost 13 bases, and 11 bases stayed unmatched. CDR3 residues: CASSLGDRRAPLHF. CDR3 DNA sequence: TGTGCCAGCAGTCTAGGGGACAGAAGAGCTCCCCTCCACTTT.

Note on this clone: A read error may account for a junction end that differs from germline. In DNA form, the CDR3 reads TGTTCCAGCAGCTTAGTAGGAAGGACTAGCGAGTACAATGAGCAGTTCTTC. This translates into CSSSLVGRTSEYNEQFF. This chain joins TRBV7-9 and TRBJ2-1, with 9 bases aligning to TRBD2. Looked up from germline, CDR1 is SEHNR and CDR2 is FQNEAQ (reference sequence). The length of the CDR3 is 17 residues.

The chain uses TRBV7-3 and TRBJ2-3; D possibly corresponds to TRBD2 (5 bases). CDR1 is SGHTA, CDR2 FQGTGA, per germline. This CDR3 is 15 amino acids long. The ends were cut back, 2 bases at V and 3 bases at J, with 12 bases in the middle. The CDR3 is CASSLGTSLTDTQYF. CDR3 sequence (DNA): TGTGCCAGCAGCTTAGGCACTAGTTTGACAGATACGCAGTATTTT.

Here the CDR3 reads CASSIWGGLNQPQHF. In nucleotides, the CDR3 is TGTGCCAGTAGTATATGGGGGGGTCTGAATCAGCCCCAGCATTTT. V is TRBV19 and J is TRBJ1-5, with D perhaps TRBD1 (5 bases). CDR1 and CDR2 (germline): LNHDA, SQIVND (reference sequence). Trimming stripped 2 bases from V and 4 bases from J, with 12 bases between. The CDR3 is 15 amino acids.

The V gene is TRBV12-5, the J gene TRBJ2-1; a possible D gene is TRBD1 (6 bases). Trimming took 6 bases from V and 5 from J, leaving 17 bases between them. The CDR3 sequence is 15 residues long. CDR1 is LGHNT and CDR2 is FRNRAP in the germline V gene. DNA for the CDR3: TGTGCTAGTGGGGATACAGGGAGTCTCGACAATGAGCAGTTCTTC. It codes for CASGDTGSLDNEQFF.

This clone was found once. Other DNA sequences in this sample translate to the same CDR3. The CDR3 DNA is TGTGCCAGCAGCCAATCCGGTGGCAATCAGCCCCAGCATTTT. Translating it yields CASSQSGGNQPQHF. This rearrangement joins TRBV14 to TRBJ1-5; D remains unclear. V gave up 2 bases and J gave up 2 bases, with 7 bases separating them. Germline assignment: CDR1 SGHDN and CDR2 FVKESK. This CDR3 comprises 14 residues.

CDR3 DNA sequence: TGTGCCAGTAGTGGTAGCGGGAGAGGGGAGGCAGATACGCAGTATTTT. It codes for CASSGSGRGEADTQYF. The chain links TRBV19 to TRBJ2-3; the match to TRBD2 covers 9 bases. J lost 4 bases, V lost 5 bases, and 10 bases had no gene match. Looked up from germline, CDR1 is LNHDA and CDR2 is SQIVND (reference sequence). The CDR3 has 16 amino acids.

The chain combines TRBV7-2 with TRBJ2-3; D remains ambiguous. The CDR3 has 12 amino acids. V dropped 1 base and J dropped 7 bases, with 6 bases sitting between them. Germline CDR1 SGHTA, CDR2 FQGNSA. Here the CDR3 reads CASSLVEYTQYF. DNA for the CDR3: TGTGCCAGCAGCTTAGTCGAGTATACGCAGTATTTT. Full variable domain (outside the CDR3, taken from reference TRBV7-2 and TRBJ2-3): GAGVSQSPSNKVTEKGKDVELRCDPISGHTALYWYRQSLGQGLEFLIYFQGNSAPDKSGLPSDRFSAERTGGSVSTLTIQRTQQEDSAVYLCASSLVEYTQYFGPGTRLTVL.

This chain links TRBV11-2 with TRBJ2-7, with TRBD2 identical over 9 bases. The CDR3 is 16 amino acids. Germline CDR1 and CDR2: SGHAT and FQNNGV. V lost 6 bases to trimming and J lost 2 bases; unmatched junction nucleotides: 11. In DNA, the CDR3 is TGTGCCAGCAGTCCCCCCCGACTAGCGGCCACCTACGAGCAGTACTTC. It specifies CASSPPRLAATYEQYF.

The chain combines TRBV5-1 with TRBJ2-1; 13 bases fit TRBD2. J lost 6 bases, V lost 0 bases, and 3 bases had no gene match. The CDR3 loop spans 16 amino acids. The germline V gene encodes CDR1 SGHRS and CDR2 YFSETQ. The chain's CDR3 is CASSLETSGRLNEQFF. In DNA, the CDR3 is TGCGCCAGCAGCTTGGAGACTAGCGGGAGGCTCAATGAGCAGTTCTTC.

This clone turned up a few times. The rearrangement joins TRBV6-1 to TRBJ1-2; a possible D gene is TRBD1 (6 bases). Germline CDR1 MNHNS, CDR2 SASEGT. Trimming took 4 bases from V and 4 from J, leaving 19 bases between them. The CDR3 consists of 16 residues. This CDR3 reads CASSVNRAGGPYGYTF. The CDR3, as DNA: TGTGCCAGCAGTGTGAACAGGGCCGGTGGGCCCTATGGCTACACCTTC.

Comment on this clone: One end of the junction varies from germline; a read error may be responsible. The genes are TRBV19 and TRBJ2-7; D may be TRBD2 (5 bases). The CDR3 length is 13 residues. CDR1 and CDR2 from the germline V gene are LNHDA and SQIVND (reference sequence). The CDR3 coding sequence is TGTGCCGGTAGTATTGGCACGGGATACGAGCAGTACTTC. Its translation: CAGSIGTGYEQYF.

In this sample, this clone turned up a few times. Other DNA variants within this sample encode the same CDR3. The rearrangement links TRBV5-4 to TRBJ1-3, with 7 positions matching TRBD1. This CDR3 region has 15 residues. Germline CDR1 is SGHNT and CDR2 is YYREEE (reference sequence). V dropped 0 bases and J dropped 3; count of bases not matched to a gene: 3. CDR3 sequence reads: CASSLAGGSGNTIYF. The DNA of the CDR3 is TGTGCCAGCAGCTTGGCAGGGGGAAGTGGAAACACCATATATTTT.

This clone was seen only a few times. The V call is TRBV10-1, the J call TRBJ2-7; 8 bases align to TRBD2. There are 17 residues in the CDR3. With 0 bases clipped from V and 4 bases from J, the junction kept 11 bases outside the gene matches. Germline V CDR1 and CDR2: WNHNN, SYGVQD (reference sequence). CDR3 residues: CASSESTAGRASYEQYF. The CDR3 DNA is TGCGCCAGCAGTGAGTCGACGGCCGGGAGGGCCTCATACGAGCAGTACTTC.

V and J are TRBV4-2 and TRBJ2-1, with D perhaps TRBD2 (6 bases). Trimming shortened V by 1 base and J by 5 bases, and 9 bases separated the two germline ends. The CDR3 is 14 residues long. The V gene's germline CDR1 is LGHNA and CDR2 YNFKEQ. The CDR3 protein is CASSQVVADNEQFF. The CDR3 DNA is TGTGCCAGCAGCCAAGTCGTAGCGGACAATGAGCAGTTCTTC.

This clone has only one observation. The rearrangement links TRBV5-1 to TRBJ2-7, with 10 bases aligning to TRBD1. This CDR3 is 16 amino acids long. CDR1 is SGHRS, CDR2 YFSETQ, per germline. Losses at the gene ends were 0 bases for V and 2 bases for J; bases not matched to a gene: 5. DNA for the CDR3: TGCGCCAGCAGCTTGGCGGTTGGGACAGGGGCCTACGAGCAGTACTTC. This sequence encodes CASSLAVGTGAYEQYF.

On this clone itself: The identical CDR3 is also encoded by other nucleotide sequences in the sample. The chain joins TRBV4-1 to TRBJ1-3, with D possibly being TRBD1 (5 bases). V dropped 0 bases and J dropped 2 bases, with 8 bases sitting between them. The CDR3 is 15 residues long. Germline assignment: CDR1 MGHRA and CDR2 YSYEKL. The CDR3 region has the DNA TGCGCCAGCAGCCAAGACTCAGGGACTGGAAACACCATATATTTT. Translating it yields CASSQDSGTGNTIYF.

V gene TRBV5-5 combines with J gene TRBJ2-3, with D hard to call. The CDR3 loop spans 15 amino acids. Trimming cost V 2 bases and J 2 bases, with 12 bases left between them. Looked up from germline, CDR1 is SGHKS and CDR2 is YYEKEE (reference sequence). The CDR3 nucleotides read TGTGCCAGCAGCTTAAGCCCCCTTTCCACAGATACGCAGTATTTT. This codes for CASSLSPLSTDTQYF.

The V gene is TRBV5-4, the J gene TRBJ2-1; TRBD2 matches at 11 bases. V trimming: 4 bases; J trimming: 0 bases; junction bases outside the gene matches: 3. Germline loops: CDR1 SGHNT, CDR2 YYREEE (reference sequence). The CDR3 covers 16 residues. The CDR3 region is CASSPGLADSYNEQFF. In DNA, the CDR3 is TGTGCCAGCAGCCCGGGACTAGCGGACTCCTACAATGAGCAGTTCTTC. Supplemented by reference TRBV5-4 and TRBJ2-1, the full variable domain reads ETGVTQSPTHLIKTRGQQVTLRCSSQSGHNTVSWYQQALGQGPQFIFQYYREEENGRGNFPPRFSGLQFPNYSSELNVNALELDDSALYLCASSPGLADSYNEQFFGPGTRLTVL.

The rearrangement joins TRBV6-1 to TRBJ1-5; D not certain. V was shortened by 2 bases and J by 0 bases, with 14 bases between the two germline ends. Looked up from germline, CDR1 is MNHNS and CDR2 is SASEGT. The CDR3 sequence is 17 residues long. The CDR3 loop is CASSESKQFYSNQPQHF. The DNA of the CDR3 is TGTGCCAGCAGTGAAAGCAAACAGTTTTATAGCAATCAGCCCCAGCATTTT.

CDR3 coding DNA: TGTGCCAGCAGCTTCCCTAGCGGGGCCTCCTACGAGCAGTACTTC. Translation gives CASSFPSGASYEQYF. The chain carries TRBV5-6 and TRBJ2-7, with 9 nucleotides matching TRBD2. The CDR3 covers 15 residues. With V trimmed by 2 bases and J by 0 bases, 3 bases remained unmatched. The germline V gene encodes CDR1 SGHDT and CDR2 YYEEEE.

The chain links TRBV9 to TRBJ2-7, with 12 bases fitting TRBD2. Germline V gene lookup returns CDR1 SGDLS and CDR2 YYNGEE. The CDR3 covers 15 residues. The junction had 3 bases not matched to a gene; V was cut back by 2 bases and J by 3 bases. The CDR3 sequence is CASSVGTSGFYEQYF. CDR3 nucleotides: TGTGCCAGCAGCGTTGGGACTAGCGGGTTCTACGAGCAGTACTTC.

The V and J genes are TRBV6-1 and TRBJ2-5; TRBD2 is a possible D gene (5 bases). With 5 bases removed from V and 11 bases from J, the gap between germline ends came to 15 bases. CDR3 length: 12 residues. The germline V gene has CDR1 MNHNS and CDR2 SASEGT. The CDR3 DNA reads TGTGCCAGCAGTACTGTAAAGAGGGAGCAGTACTTC. Protein product: CASSTVKREQYF.

The chain employs TRBV9 and TRBJ1-4, with 8 positions matching TRBD1. Germline V gene sequence: CDR1 SGDLS, CDR2 YYNGEE. The CDR3 is 15 residues long. V lost 0 bases, J lost 5 bases, and 3 bases stayed unmatched. Here the CDR3 DNA reads TGTGCCAGCAGCGTAGCCGGGACAGGAAATGAAAAACTGTTTTTT. Protein product: CASSVAGTGNEKLFF.